The clone carrying this T cell receptor (beta chain) has a single count. The antigen remains undetermined. This CDR3 is 18 amino acids long. Trimming took 3 bases from V and 7 from J, leaving 25 bases between them. Germline CDR1 and CDR2: MNHNS and SASEGT. The data were obtained in a study of cytomegalovirus exposure and HLA in healthy donors. The PCR had 60 Vbeta and 13 Jbeta primers. Some clones are missing from TCRdb's copy, which holds only in-frame ones; the method was immunoSEQ multiplex PCR. The sample has over 100,000 clones, over 65% seen once. Broader study findings: Some V segments, TRBV6-2 and TRBV6-3 among them, were indistinguishable and were therefore excluded.

This chain links TRBV6-1 with TRBJ1-5; maybe TRBD1 (5 bases). The clonotype originates from a female donor in good health and CMV-seropositive. The sample was PBMCs. CDR3 sequence: CASSDILGSGGARQPQHF. CDR3 sequence (DNA): TGTGCCAGCAGTGATATCCTGGGATCGGGCGGGGCAAGGCAGCCCCAGCATTTT.